The present entry profiles one T cell receptor beta chain with its context. After removal of 5 bases from V and 8 bases from J, the junction contained 10 bases not matched to a gene. Germline V CDR1 and CDR2: LNHDA, SQIVND (reference sequence). The CDR3 runs to 14 residues. The source of the sample is a study of blood T cell repertoires in COVID-19. Data came from immunoSEQ multiplex PCR; TCRdb stores just in-frame clones and leaves some out. There are 290,000 or so clones in the sample; around nine tenths occur only once, and roughly 2.6% lies in the top ten. This chain links TRBV19 with TRBJ1-2, with 8 bases lining up with TRBD1. This sequence was found in a woman aged 18-30 years who had recovered from COVID-19. Sequencing was carried out using PBMCs or T cells enriched from blood (not recorded which). CDR3 DNA sequence: TGTGCCAGTAGTCCAGACAGGGGCTGGGCCGGCTACACCTTC. This translates into CASSPDRGWAGYTF. The whole variable domain, remainder taken from reference TRBV19 and TRBJ1-2, is DGGITQSPKYLFRKEGQNVTLSCEQNLNHDAMYWYRQDPGQGLRLIYYSQIVNDFQKGDIAEGYSVSREKKESFPLTVTSAQKNPTAFYLCASSPDRGWAGYTFGSGTRLTVV.